These 6 T cell receptor beta chains originate from one sample sequenced in a study of T-cell memory formation after mild COVID-19 (dated by TCRdb to the early 2020s). Libraries were built with 5' RACE. This sample was sequenced with an Illumina NovaSeq 6000. TCRdb reprocessing: public reads trimmed at Q25 with fastp, clones called with MiXCR, in-frame beta chains kept. Under each unique CDR3 protein, matching rows form one entry showing the most common genes and DNA. The sample contains more than 250,000 distinct CDR3 sequences, 15% to 20% of them found a single time. The biggest ten clones account for roughly 21% of the sample. Material: PBMCs or a T cell subset sorted from them (not recorded which). The receptors were gathered from a man between 18 and 29 years old who had mild COVID-19 (a few samples of this study predate the infection). The sample titles of this study are shuffled in the database, so cell type and time point are left out; the donor was told from shared clones.

This clonotype showed up many times. V usage is TRBV5-1 and J usage is TRBJ1-6; TRBD1 agrees at 9 bases. Unmatched junction bases numbered 9, after V lost 5 bases and J lost 3 bases. The CDR3 length is 17 residues. Looked up from germline, CDR1 is SGHRS and CDR2 is YFSETQ. CDR3 region: CASSRDREVFYNSPLHF. Here the CDR3 DNA reads TGCGCCAGCAGTCGGGACAGGGAAGTTTTCTATAATTCACCCCTCCACTTT.

This chain connects TRBV29-1 to TRBJ1-1; a possible D gene is TRBD1 (5 bases). Trimming left V 4 bases short and J 6 bases short, with 9 bases between. This CDR3 has 11 amino acids. The germline gives CDR1 SQVTM, CDR2 ANQGSEA. In DNA form, the CDR3 reads TGCAGCGTTGGAAGGGGAGCTGAAGCTTTCTTT. Encoded protein: CSVGRGAEAFF.

The CDR3 nucleotides read TGTGCCAGCAGCTCACCCGGGACCAGGAGCGCGGGGGAGCTGTTTTTT. As protein: CASSSPGTRSAGELFF. The J gene is TRBJ2-2, the V gene TRBV7-9, with D possibly being TRBD1 or TRBD2 (5 bases each). Germline V gives CDR1 SEHNR, CDR2 FQNEAQ (reference sequence). Trimming removed 4 bases at V and 8 bases at J, with 20 bases between. This CDR3 is 16 amino acids long. Full variable domain (outside the CDR3, taken from reference TRBV7-9 and TRBJ2-2): DTGVSQNPRHKITKRGQNVTFRCDPISEHNRLYWYRQTLGQGPEFLTYFQNEAQLEKSRLLSDRFSAERPKGSFSTLEIQRTEQGDSAMYLCASSSPGTRSAGELFFGEGSRLTVL.

This clonotype was detected a few times. The chain combines TRBV7-9 with TRBJ1-3; TRBD1 agrees at 7 bases. V lost 7 bases, J lost 10 bases, and 16 bases stayed unmatched. Germline V gives CDR1 SEHNR, CDR2 FQNEAQ (reference sequence). The CDR3 length is 15 residues. CDR3 in DNA: TGTGCCAGCACCGCGACAGGGCCGGAAGGTCCGACCATATATTTT. Translation: CASTATGPEGPTIYF.

The chain links TRBV7-6 to TRBJ2-3, with TRBD2 identical over 7 bases. The CDR3 extends over 16 amino acids. Germline assignment: CDR1 SGHVS and CDR2 FNYEAQ. J gave up 1 base and V 5 bases, and 9 bases lay outside the gene matches. CDR3 residues: CASSVSGYLGTDTQYF. The CDR3 region has the DNA TGTGCCAGCAGCGTTAGCGGGTATTTGGGCACAGATACGCAGTATTTT.

This clonotype was seen a few times. This rearrangement joins TRBV12-3 or TRBV12-4 to TRBJ2-1, with 7 bases matching TRBD1. V shed 7 bases and J 2 bases; nucleotides not matched to a gene: 5. This CDR3 region has 14 residues. The CDR3, as DNA: TGTGCCAGCATTAGGGGGCTTGCCTACAATGAGCAGTTCTTC. Translation: CASIRGLAYNEQFF.